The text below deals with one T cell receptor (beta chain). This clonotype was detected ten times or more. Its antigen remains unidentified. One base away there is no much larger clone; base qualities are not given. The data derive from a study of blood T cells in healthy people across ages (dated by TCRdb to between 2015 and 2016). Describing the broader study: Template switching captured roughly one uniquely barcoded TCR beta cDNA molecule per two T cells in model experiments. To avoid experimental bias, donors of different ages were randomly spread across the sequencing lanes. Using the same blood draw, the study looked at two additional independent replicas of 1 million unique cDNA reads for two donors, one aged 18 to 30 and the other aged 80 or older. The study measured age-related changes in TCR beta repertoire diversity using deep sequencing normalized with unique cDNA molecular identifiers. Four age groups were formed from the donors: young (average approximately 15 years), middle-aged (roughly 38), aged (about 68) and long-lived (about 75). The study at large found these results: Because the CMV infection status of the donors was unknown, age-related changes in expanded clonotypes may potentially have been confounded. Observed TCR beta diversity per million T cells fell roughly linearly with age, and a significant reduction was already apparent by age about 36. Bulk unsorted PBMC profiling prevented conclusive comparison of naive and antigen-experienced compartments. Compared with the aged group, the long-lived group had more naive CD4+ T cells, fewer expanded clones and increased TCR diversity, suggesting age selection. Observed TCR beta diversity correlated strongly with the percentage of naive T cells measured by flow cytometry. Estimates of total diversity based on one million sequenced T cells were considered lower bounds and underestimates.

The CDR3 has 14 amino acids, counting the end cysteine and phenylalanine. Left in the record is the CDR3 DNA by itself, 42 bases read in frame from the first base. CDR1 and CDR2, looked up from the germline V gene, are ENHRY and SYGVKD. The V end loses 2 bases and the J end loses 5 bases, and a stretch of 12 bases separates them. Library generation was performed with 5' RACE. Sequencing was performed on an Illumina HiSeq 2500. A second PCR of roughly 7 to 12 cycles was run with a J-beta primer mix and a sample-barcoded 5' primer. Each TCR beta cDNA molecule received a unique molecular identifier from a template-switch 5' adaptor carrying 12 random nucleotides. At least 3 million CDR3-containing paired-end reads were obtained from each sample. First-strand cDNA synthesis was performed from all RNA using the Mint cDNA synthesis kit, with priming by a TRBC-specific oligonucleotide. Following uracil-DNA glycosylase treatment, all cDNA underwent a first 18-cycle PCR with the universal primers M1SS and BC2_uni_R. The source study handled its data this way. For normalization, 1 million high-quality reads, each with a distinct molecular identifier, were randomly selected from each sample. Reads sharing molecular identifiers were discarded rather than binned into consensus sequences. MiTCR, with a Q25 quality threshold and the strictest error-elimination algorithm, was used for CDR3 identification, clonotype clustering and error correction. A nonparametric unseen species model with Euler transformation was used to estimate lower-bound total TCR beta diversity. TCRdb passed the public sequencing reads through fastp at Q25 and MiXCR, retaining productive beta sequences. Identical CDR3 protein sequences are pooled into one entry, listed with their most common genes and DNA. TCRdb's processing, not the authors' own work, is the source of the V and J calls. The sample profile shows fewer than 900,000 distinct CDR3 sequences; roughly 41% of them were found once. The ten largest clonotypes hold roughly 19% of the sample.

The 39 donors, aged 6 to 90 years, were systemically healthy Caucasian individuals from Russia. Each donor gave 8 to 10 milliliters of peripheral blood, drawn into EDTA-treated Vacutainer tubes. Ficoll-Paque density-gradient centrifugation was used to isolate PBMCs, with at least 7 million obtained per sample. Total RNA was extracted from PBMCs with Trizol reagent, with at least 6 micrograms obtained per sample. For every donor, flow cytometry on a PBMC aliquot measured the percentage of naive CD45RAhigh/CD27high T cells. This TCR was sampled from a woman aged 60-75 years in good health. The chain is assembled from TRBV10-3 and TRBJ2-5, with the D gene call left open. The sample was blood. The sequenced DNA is TGTGCCATCAGTGAGGAACCTCCGCAGGAGACCCAGTACTTC. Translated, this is CAISEEPPQETQYF.